The clone carrying this T cell receptor (beta chain) was detected only once. No antigen is known for it. This record comes from a study of T cell responses to AZD1222 COVID-19 vaccine. Germline V gene sequence: CDR1 SGHRS, CDR2 YFSETQ. This CDR3 is built from 15 residues. Trimming cost V 1 base and J 6 bases, with 16 bases left between them. Clones were read by immunoSEQ multiplex PCR, and TCRdb kept only the in-frame ones, dropping some. The table shows 90,000 to 100,000 clones, with approximately 84% occurring only once. Study-level points and caveats: In all cases, repertoires were sampled only after the peak T cell response.

The TCR sequence derives from an adult who received the AZD1222 COVID-19 vaccine. The chain combines TRBV5-1 with TRBJ1-1, with D maybe TRBD1 (6 bases). The specimen was peripheral blood, collected 28 days after the second AZD1222 dose. The CDR3 sequence: CASSLQMVTGAEAFF. The CDR3 DNA is TGCGCCAGCAGCTTGCAGATGGTGACAGGAGCTGAAGCTTTCTTT.